This TCR beta chain was documented in a study of blood T cells in healthy people across ages. Isolated PBMCs totaled at least 6 million in each sample. Per the germline V gene, CDR1 is SGHAT and CDR2 is FQNNGV. The V and J ends lost 2 bases and 0 bases respectively, with 8 bases between them. The CDR3 sequence is 16 residues long. It was with a sample-barcoded 5' primer and a J-beta primer mix that a second PCR of roughly 6 to 12 cycles was run. CDR3-containing paired-end reads numbering at least 2.5 million came from each sample. A single record per CDR3 protein comes from TCRdb applying MiXCR to the 5' RACE reads. The data contain hundreds of thousands of distinct CDR3 sequences, under 55% of them seen just once; the ten biggest clones take up roughly 19%.

The sequenced material came from blood. The chain has TRBV11-2 and TRBJ1-6, with D perhaps TRBD1 (5 bases). The clonotype was recovered from a man between 60 and 75 years old in good health. CDR3 sequence (DNA): TGTGCCAGCAGCTTAAAAGGGGACTCCTATAATTCACCCCTCCACTTT. This encodes CASSLKGDSYNSPLHF.